Listed below are T cell receptor beta chains from one sample, sequenced in a study of T cell responses to AZD1222 COVID-19 vaccine. The method was immunoSEQ multiplex PCR; TCRdb's version includes in-frame clones alone and lacks a portion of them. The sample lists about 200,000 clones; about 94% were seen once. Source: peripheral blood, taken 28 days after the second AZD1222 dose. These receptors were obtained from an adult who received the AZD1222 COVID-19 vaccine. The CDR3 runs from the conserved cysteine through the conserved F or W. D genes are given only for firm matches. Not every row has a clone size; where given, it reads once, few, many or a size class.

V	size	J	D	DNA	CDR3
TRBV18	-	TRBJ2-5	TRBD2	TGTGCCAGCTCACCGTCTAGCGGGGGGGCTTTTGGCGAGACCCAGTACTTC	CASSPSSGGAFGETQYF
TRBV20-1	-	TRBJ1-2	-	TGCAGTGCTAGTGACGGGGGGTACCCAACCTTC	CSASDGGYPTF
TRBV28	once	TRBJ2-2	TRBD2	TGTGCCAGCCGACAGGGACTAGCCCCCGGGGAGCTGTTTTTT	CASRQGLAPGELFF
TRBV28	-	TRBJ1-3	-	TGTGCCAGCAGTTTAATTATTGGACTGTCCTCTGGAAACACCATATATTTT	CASSLIIGLSSGNTIYF
TRBV7-2	-	TRBJ1-2	-	TGTGCCAGCAGCCCGGAAGGACAGAACCCTGAGGGCTACACCTTC	CASSPEGQNPEGYTF
TRBV6-5	-	TRBJ2-5	-	TGTGCCAGCATTCCCAGGGAAGGGCGCCAAGAGACCCAGTACTTC	CASIPREGRQETQYF
TRBV7-9	-	TRBJ1-5	-	TGTGCCAGCAGCCTAGAGGGGGGGACTCAGCCCCAGCATTTT	CASSLEGGTQPQHF
TRBV9	-	TRBJ1-2	-	TGTGCCAGCAGCGCCACAGGGTTGAGTGGCTATGGCTACACCTTC	CASSATGLSGYGYTF
TRBV19	-	TRBJ2-3	-	TGTGCCAGTAGACCGGGACTTGGAATCACAGATACGCAGTATTTT	CASRPGLGITDTQYF
TRBV9	-	TRBJ2-5	TRBD1	TGTGCCAGCAGCTCCCCCTACGGTGGACAGGGGGGAGAGACCCAGTACTTC	CASSSPYGGQGGETQYF
TRBV7-2	-	TRBJ1-6	-	TGTGCCAGCAGCTTAGAAGGGGGGATCAATTCACCCCTCCACTTT	CASSLEGGINSPLHF
TRBV5-4	-	TRBJ2-3	TRBD2	TGTGCCAGCAGCACCCAACTAGCGGGGGGTACAGATACGCAGTATTTT	CASSTQLAGGTDTQYF
TRBV5-6	once	TRBJ1-6	-	TGTGCCAGCAGCTTGGTGGGGACTTCACCCCTCCACTTT	CASSLVGTSPLHF
TRBV7-2	-	TRBJ1-1	-	TGTGCCAGCAGCTCGCGTGTTGGGGGCACTGAAGCTTTCTTT	CASSSRVGGTEAFF
TRBV2	-	TRBJ1-5	-	TGTGCCAGCAGCGAGGGGCAGATTAGCAATCAGCCCCAGCATTTT	CASSEGQISNQPQHF
TRBV19	-	TRBJ1-5	-	TGTGCCAGTAGTATCTATTGGGTAAATAGCAATCAGCCCCAGCATTTT	CASSIYWVNSNQPQHF
TRBV7-2	-	TRBJ1-6	TRBD1	TGTGCCAGCAGGCCACAACAGGGGGGGAATTCACCCCTCCACTTT	CASRPQQGGNSPLHF
TRBV7-6	once	TRBJ1-1	-	TGTGCCAGCAGCTTATTACATCCAAGGGGCCCAGGCACTGAAGCTTTCTTT	CASSLLHPRGPGTEAFF
TRBV18	-	TRBJ2-7	TRBD1	TGTGCCAGCTCACTGTCATCAGGGGGCAGATCCTACGAGCAGTACTTC	CASSLSSGGRSYEQYF
TRBV10-3	once	TRBJ1-1	-	TGTGCCATCGGAAGGATGAACACTGAAGCTTTCTTT	CAIGRMNTEAFF
TRBV10-3	-	TRBJ1-5	-	TGTGCCATCAGTGGGGAGACGCCGGGGTTGGGCAATCAGCCCCAGCATTTT	CAISGETPGLGNQPQHF
TRBV7-2	-	TRBJ1-1	-	TGTGCCAGCAGCTTCGCCGGGAACACTGAAGCTTTCTTT	CASSFAGNTEAFF
TRBV5-8	-	TRBJ2-3	TRBD2	TGTGCCAGCAGCACGCGGACTAGCGGGGGGACAGATACGCAGTATTTT	CASSTRTSGGTDTQYF
TRBV7-9	-	TRBJ1-5	TRBD1	TGTGCCAGCAGCTTAGTCGGACAGGGCGATCAGCCCCAGCATTTT	CASSLVGQGDQPQHF
TRBV6-2/TRBV6-3	-	TRBJ1-2	-	TGTGCCAGCAGTTGGGAGAGGGTCTATGGCTACACCTTC	CASSWERVYGYTF
TRBV7-9	-	TRBJ2-2	-	TGTGCCAGCAATCCGGGGACAACGAACACCGGGGAGCTGTTTTTT	CASNPGTTNTGELFF
TRBV19	few	TRBJ1-6	-	TGTGCCAGTAGTATAGATAAGAGGTCACCCCTCCACTTT	CASSIDKRSPLHF
TRBV7-2	-	TRBJ1-1	-	TGTGCCAGCAGCGAGCTGGGACAGAACACTGAAGCTTTCTTT	CASSELGQNTEAFF
TRBV7-9	-	TRBJ1-1	-	TGTGCCAGCAGCAAAGTGGGGGACGGGAACACTGAAGCTTTCTTT	CASSKVGDGNTEAFF
TRBV3-1/TRBV3-2	-	TRBJ1-1	-	TGTGCCAGCAGCCAAGTTCGCAGGGTGAACACTGAAGCTTTCTTT	CASSQVRRVNTEAFF
TRBV5-6	few	TRBJ1-1	-	TGTGCCAGCAGCTTTCGCGGGAACACTGAAGCTTTCTTT	CASSFRGNTEAFF
TRBV5-1	-	TRBJ1-4	-	TGCGCCAGCAGCCGGGGGGGCCGATCGGATGAAAAACTGTTTTTT	CASSRGGRSDEKLFF
TRBV28	once	TRBJ1-4	TRBD1	TGTGCCAGCAGTCCAGGGGGGGGGACTAATGAAAAACTGTTTTTT	CASSPGGGTNEKLFF
TRBV7-9	-	TRBJ1-3	-	TGTGCCAGCAGCGCCCAGGGTTCTGGAAACACCATATATTTT	CASSAQGSGNTIYF
TRBV7-2	-	TRBJ1-2	-	TGTGCCAGCAGCCCGGACAGTAACTATGGCTACACCTTC	CASSPDSNYGYTF
TRBV29-1	once	TRBJ1-1	-	TGCAGCGTTAATGGTTTGGAGGTTGAAGCTTTCTTT	CSVNGLEVEAFF
TRBV12-5	-	TRBJ1-3	-	TGTGCTAGTGGTTTGGTACTGAAGACAACGGACTCTGGAAACACCATATATTTT	CASGLVLKTTDSGNTIYF
TRBV27	-	TRBJ2-7	-	TGTGCCAGCAGTTTATTGTCCGGGAGCTCCTACGAGCAGTACTTC	CASSLLSGSSYEQYF
TRBV19	-	TRBJ2-7	-	TGTGCCAGTACAGGGAACTACGAGCAGTACTTC	CASTGNYEQYF
TRBV6-5	-	TRBJ2-7	-	TGTGCCAGCAGACCCGGGCAGGGGTCTCTCTACGAGCAGTACTTC	CASRPGQGSLYEQYF
TRBV5-1	-	TRBJ2-5	TRBD1	TGCGCCAGCAGCTCGGGACAGGGGGCGCTTCGATGGGAGACCCAGTACTTC	CASSSGQGALRWETQYF
TRBV11-3	-	TRBJ2-7	TRBD1	TGTGCCAGCAGCTTAGGGTCGGGACAGGGGGATTACGAGCAGTACTTC	CASSLGSGQGDYEQYF
TRBV14	-	TRBJ2-1	TRBD2	TGTGCCAGCAGCCAAGGTCGAATTAGCGGGGGGCCCCGGGATGAGCAGTTCTTC	CASSQGRISGGPRDEQFF
TRBV5-1	-	TRBJ2-7	-	TGCGCCAGCAGCTCAGGACGAGACGGGCACTACGAGCAGTACTTC	CASSSGRDGHYEQYF
TRBV9	few	TRBJ2-5	-	TGTGCCAGCAGCGTACCACAGAGCCAAGAGACCCAGTACTTC	CASSVPQSQETQYF
TRBV19	-	TRBJ2-1	-	TGTGCCAGTAGTTTGACAAAAAGCTCCTACAATGAGCAGTTCTTC	CASSLTKSSYNEQFF
TRBV2	-	TRBJ1-1	TRBD1	TGTGCCACCCCCGGGACAGCCTTTCTGAACACTGAAGCTTTCTTT	CATPGTAFLNTEAFF
TRBV3-1/TRBV3-2	-	TRBJ1-1	-	TGTGCCAGCAGCCAAGGGGCCGCGAGCGCTGAAGCTTTCTTT	CASSQGAASAEAFF
TRBV11-2	-	TRBJ1-3	-	TGTGCCAGCAGCTCCGCCGGGACCGCTGGAAACACCATATATTTT	CASSSAGTAGNTIYF
TRBV11-3	-	TRBJ1-5	-	TGTGCCAGCAGCTTACCTCGCAGGGCAAGCAATCAGCCCCAGCATTTT	CASSLPRRASNQPQHF
TRBV11-2	-	TRBJ2-7	TRBD2	TGTGCCAGCAGCCAAAAGGGACTAGCGGACTTGTGGGAGCAGTACTTC	CASSQKGLADLWEQYF
TRBV29-1	few	TRBJ2-7	TRBD2	TGCAGCGTTGTTAGCGGGGCCTACGAGCAGTACTTC	CSVVSGAYEQYF
TRBV10-1	-	TRBJ1-3	-	TGCGCCAGCAGTGAGTCGGGGACCTCTGGAAACACCATATATTTT	CASSESGTSGNTIYF
TRBV28	-	TRBJ1-2	-	TGTGGGTCAGTTCCTGGGACTAACTATGGCTACACCTTC	CGSVPGTNYGYTF
TRBV6-5	-	TRBJ1-2	-	TGTGCCAGCAGGGTACAGGGTATCGGTAACTATGGCTACACCTTC	CASRVQGIGNYGYTF
TRBV5-4	-	TRBJ1-1	-	TGTGCCAGCAGCCCAAGACAGAACACTGAAGCTTTCTTT	CASSPRQNTEAFF
TRBV4-2	-	TRBJ1-1	-	TGTGCCAGCAGCCAAGAGGCAGGCAGAATGAACACTGAAGCTTTCTTT	CASSQEAGRMNTEAFF
TRBV5-1	-	TRBJ2-5	-	TGCGCCAGCAGCTTGGCTCTCAACCAAGAGACCCAGTACTTC	CASSLALNQETQYF
TRBV3-1/TRBV3-2	-	TRBJ2-3	-	TGTGCCAGCAGCCAAGATCGGCCCCAGCCAGATACGCAGTATTTT	CASSQDRPQPDTQYF
TRBV19	once	TRBJ2-7	TRBD1	TGTGCCAGTAGTCCCCGACAGGGGCCGTTCGAGCAGTACTTC	CASSPRQGPFEQYF